The rows below give T cell receptor beta chains drawn from one sample of a study of cytomegalovirus exposure and HLA in healthy donors. Only in-frame clones appear in the TCRdb table, and some are missing; sequencing was by immunoSEQ multiplex PCR. The sample includes around 110,000 clones, less than 80% of them seen just once. Sequenced: PBMCs. The receptors were sampled from a man aged 25-45 years in good health and CMV-seronegative. Each CDR3 is given with its conserved first and last residue. Fields, in order: CDR3 length, D gene, J gene, clone size, V gene, CDR3 DNA, CDR3 protein. D genes are given only for firm matches. Not all rows give a size; the values are once, few, many and, for expanded clones, a class.

len: 15; d_gene: TRBD1; j_gene: TRBJ2-4; abundance: -; v_gene: TRBV28; CDR3nt: TGTGCCAGCAGTTTGACAGGGGTTACCAAAAACATTCAGTACTTC; CDR3aa: CASSLTGVTKNIQYF
len: 13; d_gene: -; j_gene: TRBJ1-5; abundance: -; v_gene: TRBV7-9; CDR3nt: TGTGCCAGCAGCTATGACGGGAATCAGCCCCAGCATTTT; CDR3aa: CASSYDGNQPQHF
len: 14; d_gene: -; j_gene: TRBJ1-5; abundance: -; v_gene: TRBV6-1; CDR3nt: TGTGCCAGCAGTGAAGACTGGGCCAGAAAGCCCCAGCATTTT; CDR3aa: CASSEDWARKPQHF
len: 15; d_gene: -; j_gene: TRBJ2-1; abundance: -; v_gene: TRBV6-4; CDR3nt: TGTGCCAGCAGTGAAGGGGCCAGCCGCTACAATGAGCAGTTCTTC; CDR3aa: CASSEGASRYNEQFF
len: 13; d_gene: -; j_gene: TRBJ1-6; abundance: few; v_gene: TRBV5-4; CDR3nt: TGTGCCAGCAGCTTTGACTCAAATTCACCCCTCCACTTT; CDR3aa: CASSFDSNSPLHF
len: 14; d_gene: -; j_gene: TRBJ2-5; abundance: -; v_gene: TRBV7-9; CDR3nt: TGTGCCAGCAGCTTAGGTCAAGCCCAAGAGACCCAGTACTTC; CDR3aa: CASSLGQAQETQYF
len: 15; d_gene: -; j_gene: TRBJ1-2; abundance: -; v_gene: TRBV27; CDR3nt: TGTGCCAGCTCTGCGGCCAGGACTGGGGTGGGGGGCTACACCTTC; CDR3aa: CASSAARTGVGGYTF
len: 14; d_gene: -; j_gene: TRBJ2-1; abundance: -; v_gene: TRBV29-1; CDR3nt: TGCAGCGTTGATGGTGGGAGCGCCTACAATGAGCAGTTCTTC; CDR3aa: CSVDGGSAYNEQFF
len: 14; d_gene: TRBD2; j_gene: TRBJ2-7; abundance: -; v_gene: TRBV5-4; CDR3nt: TGTGCCAGCAGCGTCGGACTAGCGGGGGACGAGCAGTACTTC; CDR3aa: CASSVGLAGDEQYF
len: 15; d_gene: TRBD1; j_gene: TRBJ1-1; abundance: -; v_gene: TRBV7-9; CDR3nt: TGTGCCAGCAGCTTAGATTTGACAGGGGGCTTCATGGCTTTCTTT; CDR3aa: CASSLDLTGGFMAFF
len: 14; d_gene: -; j_gene: TRBJ1-1; abundance: -; v_gene: TRBV5-4; CDR3nt: TGTGCCAGCAGCTCCCCAGGGCTGAACACTGAAGCTTTCTTT; CDR3aa: CASSSPGLNTEAFF
len: 15; d_gene: -; j_gene: TRBJ2-7; abundance: -; v_gene: TRBV5-1; CDR3nt: TGCGCCAGCAGCCAGGGGGGCCTGAGCTCCTACGAGCAGTACTTC; CDR3aa: CASSQGGLSSYEQYF
len: 17; d_gene: TRBD2; j_gene: TRBJ2-5; abundance: -; v_gene: TRBV11-2; CDR3nt: TGTGCCAGCAGCTCACGACTAGCGGGAGACCTCCAAGAGACCCAGTACTTC; CDR3aa: CASSSRLAGDLQETQYF
len: 13; d_gene: -; j_gene: TRBJ1-5; abundance: once; v_gene: TRBV30; CDR3nt: TGTGCCTGGAGTGGGGGGGGCGAGCAGCCCCAGCATTTT; CDR3aa: CAWSGGGEQPQHF
len: 13; d_gene: -; j_gene: TRBJ2-3; abundance: -; v_gene: TRBV5-1; CDR3nt: TGCGCCAGCAGCTTACAGGAGACAGATACGCAGTATTTT; CDR3aa: CASSLQETDTQYF
len: 20; d_gene: TRBD2; j_gene: TRBJ2-1; abundance: -; v_gene: TRBV5-1; CDR3nt: TGCGCCAGCAGCTTGATGGGACTAGCGGGGGAGCTTACCATATACAATGAGCAGTTCTTC; CDR3aa: CASSLMGLAGELTIYNEQFF
len: 13; d_gene: TRBD2; j_gene: TRBJ2-3; abundance: -; v_gene: TRBV5-6; CDR3nt: TGTGCCAGCACTCTAGCGGGGACAGATACGCAGTATTTT; CDR3aa: CASTLAGTDTQYF
len: 11; d_gene: -; j_gene: TRBJ2-3; abundance: -; v_gene: TRBV12-5; CDR3nt: TGTGCTAGTGGTCTAGCAGATACGCAGTATTTT; CDR3aa: CASGLADTQYF
len: 15; d_gene: -; j_gene: TRBJ2-7; abundance: once; v_gene: TRBV7-9; CDR3nt: TGTTCCAGCAGCTTAGCGGCAGGGGGAACCTACGAGCAGTACTTC; CDR3aa: CSSSLAAGGTYEQYF
len: 18; d_gene: TRBD2; j_gene: TRBJ2-1; abundance: -; v_gene: TRBV4-1; CDR3nt: TGCGCCAGCAGCGGTCGGACTAGCGGGATCGGAGGCTACAATGAGCAGTTCTTC; CDR3aa: CASSGRTSGIGGYNEQFF
len: 13; d_gene: TRBD1; j_gene: TRBJ2-1; abundance: -; v_gene: TRBV5-4; CDR3nt: TGTGCCAGTAGCCTCACAGGGGGCAATGAGCAGTTCTTC; CDR3aa: CASSLTGGNEQFF
len: 17; d_gene: -; j_gene: TRBJ2-6; abundance: -; v_gene: TRBV4-1; CDR3nt: TGCGCCAGCAGCCAAGTGCAGGGCAACTCTGGGGCCAACGTCCTGACTTTC; CDR3aa: CASSQVQGNSGANVLTF
len: 13; d_gene: -; j_gene: TRBJ1-2; abundance: -; v_gene: TRBV29-1; CDR3nt: TGCAGCGTTGAAGACCCCGGGGAGCGGGGCTACACCTTC; CDR3aa: CSVEDPGERGYTF
len: 14; d_gene: TRBD1; j_gene: TRBJ1-2; abundance: -; v_gene: TRBV6-6; CDR3nt: TGTGCCAGCAGTTACGCGACAGGGGATACTGGCTACACCTTC; CDR3aa: CASSYATGDTGYTF
len: 18; d_gene: -; j_gene: TRBJ2-1; abundance: -; v_gene: TRBV29-1; CDR3nt: TGCAGCGTTGAGTGGGGGCCTTGGGTTTCGGGAGGTGGCAATGAGCAGTTCTTC; CDR3aa: CSVEWGPWVSGGGNEQFF
len: 15; d_gene: TRBD1; j_gene: TRBJ2-7; abundance: -; v_gene: TRBV7-9; CDR3nt: TGTTCCAGCAGCTTGGTCCGGGACAGGGCTTTAGGGCAGTACTTC; CDR3aa: CSSSLVRDRALGQYF
len: 17; d_gene: TRBD2; j_gene: TRBJ2-7; abundance: -; v_gene: TRBV28; CDR3nt: TGTGCCAGCAGTTCCTTCACCCTAGCGGGAGATACCTACGAGCAGTACTTC; CDR3aa: CASSSFTLAGDTYEQYF
len: 17; d_gene: TRBD2; j_gene: TRBJ2-3; abundance: -; v_gene: TRBV25-1; CDR3nt: TGTGCCAGCAGTGAATGGACTAGCGGGGGAAACACAGATACGCAGTATTTT; CDR3aa: CASSEWTSGGNTDTQYF
len: 14; d_gene: -; j_gene: TRBJ1-6; abundance: -; v_gene: TRBV14; CDR3nt: TGTGCCAGCAGCCAAGATACGGGGTTTTCACCCCTCCACTTT; CDR3aa: CASSQDTGFSPLHF
len: 14; d_gene: TRBD1; j_gene: TRBJ1-3; abundance: -; v_gene: TRBV5-8; CDR3nt: TGTGCCAGCAGCTTCGGGACAGCTGGAAACACCATATATTTT; CDR3aa: CASSFGTAGNTIYF
len: 13; d_gene: -; j_gene: TRBJ2-2; abundance: -; v_gene: TRBV5-1; CDR3nt: TGCGCCAGCAGCTTCCGGGAGTTGGGGGAGCTGTTTTTT; CDR3aa: CASSFRELGELFF
len: 15; d_gene: -; j_gene: TRBJ1-2; abundance: -; v_gene: TRBV30; CDR3nt: TGTGCCTGGAGTTGGGGGCAGCCCGGTTCGGGTGGCTACACCTTC; CDR3aa: CAWSWGQPGSGGYTF
len: 15; d_gene: -; j_gene: TRBJ2-2; abundance: -; v_gene: TRBV5-1; CDR3nt: TGCGCCAGCAGCTTCGGGCAGGGAAGGACCGGGGAGCTGTTTTTT; CDR3aa: CASSFGQGRTGELFF
len: 13; d_gene: -; j_gene: TRBJ2-3; abundance: -; v_gene: TRBV2; CDR3nt: TGTGCCAGCACCCTCGTTAACATGGATACGCAGTATTTT; CDR3aa: CASTLVNMDTQYF
len: 14; d_gene: -; j_gene: TRBJ2-5; abundance: few; v_gene: TRBV10-3; CDR3nt: TGTGCCATCAGTGCCAGCGGTGGTAAGGAGACCCAGTACTTC; CDR3aa: CAISASGGKETQYF
len: 13; d_gene: -; j_gene: TRBJ2-7; abundance: -; v_gene: TRBV5-1; CDR3nt: TGCGCCAGCAGTACGTCAAGACTGGACGAGCAGTACTTC; CDR3aa: CASSTSRLDEQYF
len: 14; d_gene: -; j_gene: TRBJ2-5; abundance: -; v_gene: TRBV5-4; CDR3nt: TGTGCCAGCAGCCTTGGAGGGAACCAAGAGACCCAGTACTTC; CDR3aa: CASSLGGNQETQYF
len: 14; d_gene: -; j_gene: TRBJ1-1; abundance: few; v_gene: TRBV5-1; CDR3nt: TGCGCCAGCAGTAACAGGGACATGAACACTGAAGCTTTCTTT; CDR3aa: CASSNRDMNTEAFF
len: 15; d_gene: TRBD2; j_gene: TRBJ2-1; abundance: -; v_gene: TRBV7-8; CDR3nt: TGTGCCAGCAGCCTTGGACTAGCTTCCTACAATGAGCAGTTCTTC; CDR3aa: CASSLGLASYNEQFF
len: 16; d_gene: TRBD1; j_gene: TRBJ2-3; abundance: -; v_gene: TRBV5-1; CDR3nt: TGCGCCAGCAGCTTTACAGGGGGCCGAGGCACAGATACGCAGTATTTT; CDR3aa: CASSFTGGRGTDTQYF
len: 14; d_gene: -; j_gene: TRBJ1-4; abundance: -; v_gene: TRBV27; CDR3nt: TGTGCCAGCAGTTCGAGGGTGGGTAGTGAAAAACTGTTTTTT; CDR3aa: CASSSRVGSEKLFF
len: 16; d_gene: TRBD1; j_gene: TRBJ2-4; abundance: -; v_gene: TRBV2; CDR3nt: TGTGCCAGCAGTGAAGCTGGCACCAGGACAGGGTTCATTCAGTACTTC; CDR3aa: CASSEAGTRTGFIQYF
len: 16; d_gene: TRBD1; j_gene: TRBJ2-7; abundance: few; v_gene: TRBV13; CDR3nt: TGTGCCAGCAGCCAACGGGACAGGGGTGGAACCTACGAGCAGTACTTC; CDR3aa: CASSQRDRGGTYEQYF
len: 14; d_gene: -; j_gene: TRBJ1-6; abundance: -; v_gene: TRBV30; CDR3nt: TGTGCCTTCAGGAAGCCGGGAGGCCATTCACCCCTCCACTTT; CDR3aa: CAFRKPGGHSPLHF
len: 18; d_gene: -; j_gene: TRBJ2-7; abundance: -; v_gene: TRBV5-1; CDR3nt: TGCGCCAGCAGCTTTGGCCCCGCCATGGGGGCCGGTATAAGGGAGCAGTACTTC; CDR3aa: CASSFGPAMGAGIREQYF